The 21 T cell receptor beta chains presented below share a single source sample, sequenced in a study of cytomegalovirus exposure and HLA in healthy donors. The PCR had 60 Vbeta and 13 Jbeta primers. Clones were sequenced by immunoSEQ multiplex PCR, and TCRdb holds only the in-frame ones, with some missing. The repertoire holds some 130,000 clones, with around 85% as singletons. The material sequenced was PBMCs. These receptors came from a woman in her forties or fifties in good health and CMV-seropositive.

The chain has TRBV28 and TRBJ1-2; D remains ambiguous. Trimming took off 5 bases at V and 2 bases at J, with 6 bases between the two ends. Germline assignment: CDR1 MDHEN and CDR2 SYDVKM. The CDR3 totals 12 residues. CDR3 sequence (DNA): TGTGCCAGCAGTACGGGGAACTATGGCTACACCTTC. Translation: CASSTGNYGYTF.

In this sample, this clone turned up a few times. The V and J genes are TRBV6-6 and TRBJ1-5; no clear D gene. CDR3 size: 14 residues. The V end was cut by 7 bases, the J end by 1 base, with 11 bases between. Germline V CDR1 and CDR2: MNHNY, SVGAGI (reference sequence). The CDR3 coding sequence is TGTGCCAGCATTGATATCGGGAGCAATCAGCCCCAGCATTTT. It codes for CASIDIGSNQPQHF.

CDR3 residues: CSVHLGGYEAFF. Written as DNA, the CDR3 is TGCAGCGTCCACCTCGGGGGTTATGAAGCTTTCTTT. The chain links TRBV29-1 to TRBJ1-1; weak D call: TRBD1 (5 bases). The V gene lost 6 bases and the J gene lost 7 bases, with 15 bases spanning the gap. CDR1 and CDR2 (germline): SQVTM, ANQGSEA. The CDR3 is made up of 12 amino acids.

The chain recombines TRBV5-5 with TRBJ1-5, with 9 positions matching TRBD1. This CDR3 has 15 amino acids. V gave up 4 bases and J gave up 3 bases; unmatched junction bases: 5. Germline V gene lookup returns CDR1 SGHKS and CDR2 YYEKEE (reference sequence). CDR3 amino acids: CASSLTGGNNQPQHF. The CDR3 DNA reads as TGTGCCAGCAGCCTGACAGGGGGGAACAATCAGCCCCAGCATTTT.

The chain combines TRBV28 with TRBJ1-1, with D unresolved. Trimming shortened V by 8 bases and J by 7 bases, and 11 bases separated the two germline ends. CDR1 is MDHEN and CDR2 is SYDVKM in the germline V gene. The CDR3 sequence is 11 residues long. This CDR3 is CASGRNLEAFF. In DNA form, the CDR3 reads TGTGCCAGCGGCCGAAACCTTGAAGCTTTCTTT.

This clone has a handful of counts. As DNA, the CDR3 is TGTGCCACCAGCAGAGACAGGGGTCATTATGAAAAACTGTTTTTT. This sequence encodes CATSRDRGHYEKLFF. V is TRBV15 and J is TRBJ1-4; the D gene is possibly TRBD1 (6 bases). This CDR3 is 15 amino acids long. V was cut by 0 bases and J by 6 bases, with 11 bases left in between. Germline values: CDR1 LNHNV, CDR2 YYDKDF (reference sequence). The whole variable domain, remainder taken from reference TRBV15 and TRBJ1-4, is DAMVIQNPRYQVTQFGKPVTLSCSQTLNHNVMYWYQQKSSQAPKLLFHYYDKDFNNEADTPDNFQSRRPNTSFCFLDIRSPGLGDTAMYLCATSRDRGHYEKLFFGSGTQLSVL.

The chain carries TRBV28 and TRBJ2-3, with 11 positions matching TRBD2. The CDR3 contains 16 residues. Germline V gene sequence: CDR1 MDHEN, CDR2 SYDVKM. V trimming: 3 bases; J trimming: 3 bases; junction bases outside the gene matches: 5. The CDR3 DNA is TGTGCCAGCAGTTTTAGCGGGGGGGCTTCAACAGATACGCAGTATTTT. This encodes CASSFSGGASTDTQYF.

A single count supports this clone. The CDR3: CAWSTTGIRDTQYF. The CDR3 DNA is TGTGCCTGGAGTACGACAGGGATTAGAGATACGCAGTATTTT. The J gene is TRBJ2-3, the V gene TRBV30, with 7 bases lining up with TRBD1. Germline CDR1 and CDR2: GTSNPN and SVGIG (reference sequence). Losses at the gene ends were 2 bases for V and 5 bases for J; bases not matched to a gene: 7. This CDR3 spans 14 amino acids.

This clone was seen more than once but under ten times. The V and J genes are TRBV7-8 and TRBJ1-2; D possibly corresponds to TRBD1 (5 bases). The CDR3 extends over 14 amino acids. From germline, CDR1 is SGHVS and CDR2 FQNEAQ. V shed 5 bases and J shed 8 bases, with 18 bases lying between them. CDR3 DNA sequence: TGTGCCAGCAGCACCATTAGGGGAACGGGCGGCTACACCTTC. It translates to CASSTIRGTGGYTF.

A remark on this clone: Other nucleotide sequences in the sample specify the same CDR3. The chain combines TRBV7-2 with TRBJ2-7, with TRBD1 matching over 10 bases. The CDR3 sequence is 15 residues long. The V and J ends lost 6 bases and 2 bases, in that order; junction bases with no gene match: 7. Germline V gives CDR1 SGHTA, CDR2 FQGNSA. The CDR3 DNA reads TGTGCCAGCAGTCCTAGGACAGGGGGAACCTACGAGCAGTACTTC. Its protein is CASSPRTGGTYEQYF.

The chain has TRBV7-3 and TRBJ1-1; TRBD1 matches at 7 bases. The CDR3 sequence is 13 residues long. J lost 8 bases, V lost 5 bases, and 8 bases had no gene match. CDR1 is SGHTA, CDR2 FQGTGA, per germline. The CDR3 is CASSTRQGSEAFF. CDR3 coding DNA: TGTGCCAGCAGCACACGACAGGGCTCAGAAGCTTTCTTT.

The chain uses TRBV5-3 and TRBJ2-3, with 14 nucleotides matching TRBD2. TRBV5-3 is designated an ORF whose function remains uncertain. Unmatched junction bases numbered 6, after V lost 2 bases and J lost 4 bases. The CDR3 covers 17 residues. The CDR3 is CARSFRLAGGRADTQYF. The CDR3 DNA is TGTGCCAGAAGCTTCCGACTAGCGGGGGGGCGAGCAGATACGCAGTATTTT.

The chain recombines TRBV27 with TRBJ1-6; D is unclear. In germline, CDR1 is MNHEY, CDR2 SMNVEV (reference sequence). The CDR3 runs to 12 residues. V was pared by 5 bases and J by 8 bases, with 7 bases between. The CDR3 spells CASSPLDSPLHF. The CDR3 coding sequence is TGTGCCAGCAGTCCCCTCGATTCACCCCTCCACTTT.

The CDR3, as DNA: TGTGCCGGACAGGACTGGGGCCGAATGCGAAACACCATATATTTT. Amino acids: CAGQDWGRMRNTIYF. The gene calls are TRBV30 and TRBJ1-3; 7 positions match TRBD1. The germline V gene has CDR1 GTSNPN and CDR2 SVGIG (reference sequence). The V segment lost 8 bases and the J segment 5 bases; nucleotides outside the gene matches: 15. This CDR3 region has 15 residues.

The chain carries TRBV11-3 and TRBJ2-3; 10 bases are shared with TRBD1. Germline assignment: CDR1 SGHNT and CDR2 YENEEA. This CDR3 comprises 16 residues. Trimming took 4 bases from V and 0 from J; bases not matched to a gene: 4. The CDR3, as DNA: TGTGCCAGCAGCTCCCGACAGGGGGCGAGCACAGATACGCAGTATTTT. Protein product: CASSSRQGASTDTQYF.

This chain joins TRBV7-9 and TRBJ1-4; 8 positions agree with TRBD1. Germline V lookup: CDR1 SEHNR, CDR2 FQNEAQ (reference sequence). J was trimmed by 5 bases and V by 1 base; bases with no gene match: 3. This CDR3 comprises 15 residues. CDR3 region: CASSLGQGLNEKLFF. The CDR3 bases are TGTGCCAGCAGCTTAGGACAGGGGTTAAATGAAAAACTGTTTTTT. Together with reference TRBV7-9 and TRBJ1-4, the CDR3 gives the full variable domain: DTGVSQNPRHKITKRGQNVTFRCDPISEHNRLYWYRQTLGQGPEFLTYFQNEAQLEKSRLLSDRFSAERPKGSFSTLEIQRTEQGDSAMYLCASSLGQGLNEKLFFGSGTQLSVL.

This clone came up a few times. The chain uses TRBV5-1 and TRBJ1-2; weak D call: TRBD1 (5 bases). V lost 0 bases and J 2 bases, leaving 8 bases between the germline ends. Looked up from germline, CDR1 is SGHRS and CDR2 is YFSETQ. This CDR3 comprises 14 residues. CDR3 DNA sequence: TGCGCCAGCAGCTTGGACGCAGGGAACTATGGCTACACCTTC. It encodes CASSLDAGNYGYTF.

This rearrangement joins TRBV25-1 to TRBJ1-4; D is unresolved. V gave up 7 bases and J gave up 7 bases, with 16 bases separating them. The germline V gene has CDR1 MGHDK and CDR2 SYGVNS. The CDR3 contains 14 residues. The CDR3 spells CASTNRARGEKLFF. Written as DNA, the CDR3 is TGTGCCAGCACCAACAGAGCCCGGGGTGAAAAACTGTTTTTT.

This chain uses TRBV5-4 with TRBJ1-1, with TRBD1 matching 8 bases. There are 13 residues in the CDR3. V dropped 2 bases and J dropped 8; count of bases not matched to a gene: 5. Germline V gene sequence: CDR1 SGHNT, CDR2 YYREEE (reference sequence). The CDR3 region has the DNA TGTGCCAGCAGCTTTCAGGGGGCCGTAGAAGCTTTCTTT. Translated: CASSFQGAVEAFF.

The chain uses TRBV14 and TRBJ2-7, with D hard to call. The V end lost 0 bases, the J end lost 4 bases, and 13 bases lay between the germline ends. This CDR3 has 15 amino acids. CDR1 SGHDN and CDR2 FVKESK come from the germline V gene. The CDR3 nucleotides read TGTGCCAGCAGCCAAGATCTGGGCGATCCTTACGAGCAGTACTTC. Its translation: CASSQDLGDPYEQYF.

The table lists this clone with a few counts. The V gene is TRBV6-1, the J gene TRBJ1-2; tentative D call: TRBD1 (5 bases). The CDR3 runs 13 residues. CDR1 MNHNS and CDR2 SASEGT come from the germline V gene. Trimming removed 2 bases at V and 2 bases at J, with 6 bases between. This CDR3 is CASSEHRNYGYTF. The CDR3 bases are TGTGCCAGCAGTGAACACAGGAACTATGGCTACACCTTC.